These 29 T cell receptor beta chains were all obtained from the same sample, sequenced in a study of blood T cell repertoires in COVID-19 (dated by TCRdb to 2020 to 2022). The library was made by the immunoSEQ multiplex PCR assay. TCRdb took this table from immuneACCESS and kept in-frame rearrangements with V and J called. Such tables lack part of the clones; where checked against another copy, unresolved V genes explain under half of the gap, and the rest is unexplained. The sample profile shows approximately 250,000 clones; 85% to 90% of them were found once. The ten largest make up approximately 4.1% of the sample. The sequenced sample consisted of PBMCs or T cells enriched from blood (not recorded which). These TCRs come from a woman aged 30 to 39 who had recovered from COVID-19.

V gene TRBV7-2 combines with J gene TRBJ1-2; D ambiguous. Trimming stripped 5 bases from V and 1 base from J, with 17 bases between. Looked up from germline, CDR1 is SGHTA and CDR2 is FQGNSA. This CDR3 comprises 16 residues. CDR3 nucleotides: TGTGCCAGCAGCCGTCCTCGGGGAAGAAGTAACTATGGCTACACCTTC. Residues: CASSRPRGRSNYGYTF.

The chain has TRBV11-2 and TRBJ2-6; unclear D gene. Germline V gene data show CDR1 as SGHAT and CDR2 as FQNNGV. This CDR3 spans 15 amino acids. V lost 1 base to trimming and J lost 3 bases, with 7 bases between them. The CDR3 region is CASSLGHRGANVLTF. CDR3 sequence (DNA): TGTGCCAGCAGCTTAGGGCACCGTGGGGCCAACGTCCTGACTTTC.

This chain uses TRBV6-5 with TRBJ1-1; D not certain. The CDR3 has 15 amino acids. The V and J ends lost 0 bases and 5 bases respectively, with 13 bases between them. Germline V gives CDR1 MNHEY, CDR2 SVGAGI. In DNA, the CDR3 is TGTGCCAGCAGTTACTCGAACAACAGAGGGACTGAAGCTTTCTTT. Its translation is CASSYSNNRGTEAFF.

V gene TRBV11-3 combines with J gene TRBJ2-7; 8 bases are shared with TRBD2. Germline trimming cut 3 bases from V and 5 bases from J; bases unmatched to any gene: 9. CDR3 length: 15 amino acids. Per the germline V gene, CDR1 is SGHNT and CDR2 is YENEEA. The CDR3 here is CASSLGRTSRNEQYF. CDR3 in DNA: TGTGCCAGCAGCTTGGGGCGGACTAGCCGCAACGAGCAGTACTTC.

The rearrangement joins TRBV11-2 to TRBJ1-2, with D unclear. The CDR3 extends over 13 amino acids. V was clipped by 1 base and J by 10 bases, with 13 bases between them. Germline V gene lookup returns CDR1 SGHAT and CDR2 FQNNGV. The CDR3 loop is CASSLVEGTSYTF. The CDR3 coding sequence is TGTGCCAGCAGCTTAGTTGAGGGTACCTCCTACACCTTC.

The chain recombines TRBV18 with TRBJ1-4; 7 bases align to TRBD1. The CDR3 sequence is 15 residues long. In germline, CDR1 is KGHSH, CDR2 LQKENI. Losses at the gene ends were 3 bases for V and 4 bases for J; bases not matched to a gene: 5. The CDR3 sequence is CASSPQGQHNEKLFF. In DNA form, the CDR3 reads TGTGCCAGCTCACCCCAGGGACAGCATAATGAAAAACTGTTTTTT.

The chain couples TRBV7-9 to TRBJ2-1; D may be TRBD2 (5 bases). V was pared by 5 bases and J by 6 bases, with 17 bases between. Germline CDR1 reads SEHNR; CDR2 reads FQNEAQ (reference sequence). CDR3 length: 15 amino acids. Here the CDR3 DNA reads TGTGCCAGCAGCCTTAGGGAAGGGAGTCTCAATGAGCAGTTCTTC. Translated, it gives CASSLREGSLNEQFF.

This clone was recorded once. J is TRBJ2-3 and V is TRBV7-8, with 13 bases matching TRBD2. CDR1 is SGHVS and CDR2 is FQNEAQ in the germline V gene. V shed 10 bases and J 5 bases; nucleotides not matched to a gene: 6. This CDR3 is 14 amino acids long. The CDR3, as DNA: TGTGCCACTCGGACTAGCGGGAGTGGAGATACGCAGTATTTT. This sequence encodes CATRTSGSGDTQYF.

The rearrangement joins TRBV15 to TRBJ1-3; D unclear. This CDR3 has 14 amino acids. Germline assignment: CDR1 LNHNV and CDR2 YYDKDF (reference sequence). V lost 1 base to trimming and J lost 6 bases, with 10 bases between them. DNA for the CDR3: TGTGCCACCAGCAGAGTCTCCGGAGAAAACACCATATATTTT. This sequence encodes CATSRVSGENTIYF.

This rearrangement joins TRBV11-2 to TRBJ1-2; the D gene is possibly TRBD1 (6 bases). The V gene lost 2 bases and the J gene lost 1 base, with 20 bases spanning the gap. The CDR3 spans 18 residues. Germline V gene sequence: CDR1 SGHAT, CDR2 FQNNGV. In DNA, the CDR3 is TGTGCCAGCAGCTTATTTGGTTCGCGACAGGAGATTAACTATGGCTACACCTTC. It translates to CASSLFGSRQEINYGYTF.

V is TRBV7-2 and J is TRBJ1-1; a possible D gene is TRBD1 (6 bases). CDR3 length: 18 residues. V was pared by 5 bases and J by 3 bases, with 25 bases between. Looked up from germline, CDR1 is SGHTA and CDR2 is FQGNSA. This chain's CDR3 is CASSLRGGPSRQYTEAFF. CDR3 sequence (DNA): TGTGCCAGCAGCCTCAGGGGAGGGCCAAGTCGTCAGTACACTGAAGCTTTCTTT.

The V and J genes are TRBV11-3 and TRBJ2-3; 7 positions match TRBD1. The CDR3 has 14 residues. Losses at the gene ends were 4 bases for V and 4 bases for J; bases not matched to a gene: 5. Germline CDR1 reads SGHNT; CDR2 reads YENEEA. CDR3 loop: CASSSNRGADTQYF. DNA of the CDR3: TGTGCCAGCAGCTCAAACAGGGGCGCAGATACGCAGTATTTT.

The chain is built from TRBV29-1 and TRBJ1-2; D perhaps matches TRBD1 (5 bases). This CDR3 region has 14 residues. V was cut by 1 base and J by 0 bases, with 9 bases left in between. CDR1 and CDR2 from the germline V gene are SQVTM and ANQGSEA. The CDR3 DNA reads as TGCAGCGTTGAAGGGGGCTCCTCTAACTATGGCTACACCTTC. Amino acid sequence: CSVEGGSSNYGYTF.

The chain links TRBV7-8 to TRBJ2-1; 10 bases map to TRBD2. Trimming took 6 bases from V and 7 from J; bases not matched to a gene: 3. The length of the CDR3 is 13 residues. Germline V CDR1 and CDR2: SGHVS, FQNEAQ. In DNA form, the CDR3 reads TGTGCCAGCAGGAGCGGGAGGGCAAATGAGCAGTTCTTC. This gives the protein CASRSGRANEQFF.

The V and J genes are TRBV6-5 and TRBJ2-5, with 11 bases matching TRBD1. The CDR3 sequence is 16 residues long. V was clipped by 0 bases and J by 1 base; unmatched bases: 1. Germline V lookup: CDR1 MNHEY, CDR2 SVGAGI. CDR3 amino acids: CASSYSGTGGQETQYF. DNA for the CDR3: TGTGCCAGCAGTTACTCGGGGACAGGGGGCCAAGAGACCCAGTACTTC.

This clone was observed a handful of times. In DNA form, the CDR3 reads TGTGCCAGCAGTTCCCCGGGACAGAACTATGGCTACACCTTC. Translated, it gives CASSSPGQNYGYTF. V usage is TRBV28 and J usage is TRBJ1-2; TRBD1 aligns across 7 bases. CDR1 is MDHEN and CDR2 is SYDVKM in the germline V gene. This CDR3 contains 14 residues. The ends lost 4 bases at V and 2 bases at J; junction bases unmatched: 4.

J is TRBJ2-7 and V is TRBV11-2; 10 bases match TRBD1. Trimming cost V 8 bases and J 5 bases; bases outside gene matches: 12. Germline CDR1 is SGHAT and CDR2 is FQNNGV. The CDR3 is 15 amino acids. CDR3 DNA sequence: TGTGCCAGCGCTAAGACAGGGGGCGCAATCGACGAGCAGTACTTC. Amino acid sequence: CASAKTGGAIDEQYF.

V usage is TRBV30 and J usage is TRBJ1-1; D perhaps matches TRBD1 (5 bases). The CDR3 runs to 12 residues. With 5 bases removed from V and 9 bases from J, the gap between germline ends came to 16 bases. Germline V CDR1 and CDR2: GTSNPN, SVGIG (reference sequence). The CDR3 DNA is TGTGCCTGGGGACATGAGCTGGACAAAGCTTTCTTT. Protein: CAWGHELDKAFF.

The chain is built from TRBV5-6 and TRBJ2-5; 8 bases line up with TRBD1. Trimming at V came to 4 bases and at J to 5 bases, leaving 10 bases not matched to a gene. The length of the CDR3 is 15 residues. CDR1 is SGHDT, CDR2 YYEEEE, per germline. In nucleotides, the CDR3 is TGTGCCAGCAGCCCAGGGACAGGCGGGTACGAGACCCAGTACTTC. This sequence encodes CASSPGTGGYETQYF.

The chain couples TRBV3-1 (or the pseudogene TRBV3-2) to TRBJ1-5; D is perhaps TRBD1 (6 bases). This CDR3 contains 15 residues. The germline gives CDR1 LGHDT, CDR2 YNNKEL (reference sequence). Trimming took 4 bases from V and 5 from J, leaving 15 bases between them. The CDR3: CASSLSTGLDQPQHF. In DNA form, the CDR3 reads TGTGCCAGCAGCCTATCTACAGGGCTGGATCAGCCCCAGCATTTT.

The chain has TRBV18 and TRBJ1-2, with 12 positions matching TRBD1. The CDR3 extends over 16 amino acids. From germline, CDR1 is KGHSH and CDR2 LQKENI. V shed 2 bases, J shed 4 bases, and the junction held 5 bases outside the gene matches. CDR3 in amino acids: CASSPEGQGAIYGYTF. CDR3 nucleotide sequence: TGTGCCAGCTCACCAGAGGGACAGGGGGCAATCTATGGCTACACCTTC.

The chain has TRBV4-2 and TRBJ2-3; TRBD1 matches at 7 bases. Losses at the gene ends were 0 bases for V and 6 bases for J; bases not matched to a gene: 9. The CDR3 is 16 amino acids. Looked up from germline, CDR1 is LGHNA and CDR2 is YNFKEQ. CDR3 in amino acids: CASSQEVGQGVDTQYF. For the CDR3, the DNA is TGTGCCAGCAGCCAAGAAGTTGGCCAGGGGGTGGATACGCAGTATTTT.

The CDR3 spells CATGAGGSYNEQFF. DNA of the CDR3: TGTGCCACCGGAGCGGGAGGGTCCTACAATGAGCAGTTCTTC. The V gene is TRBV18, the J gene TRBJ2-1, with 10 bases identical to TRBD2. V gave up 10 bases and J gave up 1 base; unmatched junction bases: 4. The CDR3 is made up of 14 amino acids. Germline V lookup: CDR1 KGHSH, CDR2 LQKENI.

The J gene is TRBJ1-1, the V gene TRBV30; maybe TRBD1 (5 bases). The germline gives CDR1 GTSNPN, CDR2 SVGIG (reference sequence). The CDR3 has 11 amino acids. Trimming pared 5 bases from V and 4 bases from J, leaving 8 bases between. For the CDR3, the DNA is TGTGCCTGGCGCAGGGCCACTGAAGCTTTCTTT. This gives the protein CAWRRATEAFF. Using reference TRBV30 and TRBJ1-1 for the parts outside the CDR3, the full variable domain is SQTIHQWPATLVQPVGSPLSLECTVEGTSNPNLYWYRQAAGRGLQLLFYSVGIGQISSEVPQNLSASRPQDRQFILSSKKLLLSDSGFYLCAWRRATEAFFGQGTRLTVV.

This rearrangement joins TRBV19 to TRBJ2-1, with 9 bases identical to TRBD2. Trimming removed 5 bases from V and 7 bases from J; junction bases left unmatched: 12. The CDR3 has 16 residues. The germline gives CDR1 LNHDA, CDR2 SQIVND (reference sequence). As DNA, the CDR3 is TGTGCCAGTAGTCACCGTGTAGCGGGAGCGGCAAATGAGCAGTTCTTC. Translating gives CASSHRVAGAANEQFF.

This rearrangement joins TRBV11-2 to TRBJ2-7, with 9 bases fitting TRBD2. The CDR3 has 16 residues. Trimming took 4 bases from V and 7 from J; bases not matched to a gene: 14. The germline V gene has CDR1 SGHAT and CDR2 FQNNGV. The CDR3 region has the DNA TGTGCCAGCAGCTCCATAGCGGGAGCCCCTCCACGGGAGCAGTACTTC. The encoded protein is CASSSIAGAPPREQYF.

The chain has TRBV19 and TRBJ1-1; 8 bases map to TRBD1. The germline V gene encodes CDR1 LNHDA and CDR2 SQIVND (reference sequence). The CDR3 loop spans 15 amino acids. V was pared by 3 bases and J by 1 base, with 4 bases of the junction left unmatched. CDR3 in DNA: TGTGCCAGTAGTATTCCCGGGACAGGGAACACTGAAGCTTTCTTT. This sequence encodes CASSIPGTGNTEAFF.

The rearrangement joins TRBV7-8 to TRBJ1-6, with TRBD1 matching 9 bases. Losses at the gene ends were 5 bases for V and 0 bases for J; bases not matched to a gene: 5. Germline-derived CDR1 and CDR2 are SGHVS and FQNEAQ. CDR3 length: 17 residues. The CDR3 coding sequence is TGTGCCAGCAGCGGACAGGGGATTAGCTCCTATAATTCACCCCTCCACTTT. It encodes CASSGQGISSYNSPLHF.

The rearrangement uses TRBV19 and TRBJ1-2; 8 bases match TRBD1. This CDR3 has 16 amino acids. Germline V gives CDR1 LNHDA, CDR2 SQIVND (reference sequence). The ends lost 0 bases at V and 7 bases at J; junction bases unmatched: 10. CDR3 loop: CASSIDLTGVGRGYTF. DNA for the CDR3: TGTGCCAGTAGTATAGACCTGACAGGGGTTGGACGTGGCTACACCTTC.